These T cell receptor beta chains were read from a single sample in a study of T cell changes during pregnancy in multiple sclerosis. Only in-frame clones appear in the TCRdb table, and some are missing; sequencing was by immunoSEQ multiplex PCR. The data hold around 110,000 clones, with roughly 90% observed a single time. Sequenced material: peripheral blood, taken after pregnancy. The receptors originated from a female donor with multiple sclerosis, enrolled in a pregnancy study. CDR3s include the opening cysteine and the closing phenylalanine or tryptophan. Fields, in order: V gene, D gene, clone size, J gene, CDR3 protein, CDR3 DNA. D genes are given only for firm matches. Clone sizes are given selectively: once, few, many, or a class where the clone is expanded.

>TRBV7-9|TRBD1|.|TRBJ1-6
CASSHRDRGRNSPLHF
TGTGCCAGCAGCCACCGGGACAGGGGGCGGAATTCACCCCTCCACTTT
>TRBV9|.|.|TRBJ1-1
CASSVLGRATEAFF
TGTGCCAGCAGCGTATTAGGCAGGGCCACTGAAGCTTTCTTT
>TRBV7-2|TRBD2|.|TRBJ2-7
CASSLPGLAAYEQYF
TGTGCCAGCAGCCTCCCGGGACTAGCGGCCTACGAGCAGTACTTC
>TRBV15|.|.|TRBJ1-2
CATSRGGIGGGDYGYTF
TGTGCCACCAGCAGAGGAGGAATAGGAGGGGGGGACTATGGCTACACCTTC
>TRBV2|.|.|TRBJ2-1
CATLDRGAFSYNEQFF
TGTGCCACCTTAGACCGGGGGGCCTTCTCCTACAATGAGCAGTTCTTC
>TRBV14|.|.|TRBJ1-6
CASSQADFLRGDSPLHF
TGTGCCAGCAGCCAAGCTGACTTCCTCCGAGGTGATTCACCCCTCCACTTT
>TRBV5-4|TRBD1|.|TRBJ2-7
CASTSGQGYEQYF
TGTGCCAGCACTTCGGGACAGGGCTACGAGCAGTACTTC
>TRBV21-1|.|.|TRBJ1-2
CASSKQGRTNYGYTF
TGTGCCAGCAGCAAACAGGGAAGGACTAACTATGGCTACACCTTC
>TRBV7-2|TRBD1|.|TRBJ1-1
CASSLYRGGTEAFF
TGTGCCAGCAGCCTATACAGGGGAGGCACTGAAGCTTTCTTT
>TRBV5-1|TRBD1|once|TRBJ1-1
CASSPGQGMYTEAFF
TGCGCCAGCAGCCCAGGACAGGGGATGTACACTGAAGCTTTCTTT
>TRBV7-8|.|.|TRBJ2-2
CASSLGRVGYGELFF
TGTGCCAGCAGCTTAGGCAGGGTAGGGTACGGGGAGCTGTTTTTT
>TRBV28|TRBD1|once|TRBJ2-7
CATGQGYYEQYF
TGTGCCACCGGACAGGGCTACTACGAGCAGTACTTC
>TRBV11-2|.|.|TRBJ1-4
CASSARGLTNEKLFF
TGTGCCAGCAGCGCCCGGGGGTTAACTAATGAAAAACTGTTTTTT
>TRBV5-8|TRBD1|.|TRBJ1-4
CASSLGTGQGNEKLFF
TGTGCCAGCAGCTTGGGAACGGGACAGGGAAACGAAAAACTGTTTTTT
>TRBV2|.|.|TRBJ1-2
CASSMNREGFVGYTF
TGTGCCAGCAGTATGAACAGGGAGGGTTTCGTTGGCTACACCTTC
>TRBV5-1|TRBD1|few|TRBJ1-1
CASSLALGQLEAFF
TGCGCCAGCAGCTTGGCCTTGGGACAGCTTGAAGCTTTCTTT
>TRBV25-1|TRBD1|.|TRBJ1-2
CASSEHGQGNGYTF
TGTGCCAGCAGTGAACACGGACAGGGTAATGGCTACACCTTC
>TRBV6-1|TRBD1|.|TRBJ1-5
CASSWGPGQNQPQHF
TGTGCCAGCAGTTGGGGACCGGGACAGAATCAGCCCCAGCATTTT
>TRBV5-1|TRBD1|.|TRBJ1-2
CASRPGTGIYGYTF
TGCGCCAGCAGACCCGGGACAGGGATCTATGGCTACACCTTC
>TRBV9|.|.|TRBJ2-2
CASSVFEGGRTGELFF
TGTGCCAGCAGCGTTTTCGAGGGGGGGCGCACCGGGGAGCTGTTTTTT
>TRBV9|TRBD2|.|TRBJ2-3
CASSGLGGVVTDTQYF
TGTGCCAGCAGCGGACTCGGGGGGGTAGTAACAGATACGCAGTATTTT
>TRBV9|TRBD1|.|TRBJ2-2
CASTTTGANTGELFF
TGTGCCAGCACTACGACAGGGGCTAACACCGGGGAGCTGTTTTTT
>TRBV27|TRBD2|.|TRBJ2-7
CASSFRTSGRVEQYF
TGTGCCAGCAGTTTTCGGACTAGCGGGAGGGTTGAGCAGTACTTC
>TRBV7-8|.|.|TRBJ2-7
CASSLLVGGGAHHRYEQYF
TGTGCCAGCAGCTTACTTGTGGGGGGGGGCGCCCATCATCGATACGAGCAGTACTTC
>TRBV4-2|.|.|TRBJ2-3
CASRYGRGRPQYF
TGTGCCAGCAGGTATGGAAGGGGCCGTCCGCAGTATTTT
>TRBV2|TRBD1|.|TRBJ1-6
CASRPGQGHNSPLHF
TGTGCCAGCAGACCGGGACAGGGGCATAATTCACCCCTCCACTTT
>TRBV5-6|.|once|TRBJ1-2
CASSSSIGHRNYGYTF
TGTGCCAGCAGCTCGAGCATCGGACACCGTAACTATGGCTACACCTTC
>TRBV10-3|TRBD1|.|TRBJ1-1
CAISEIGQGATEAFF
TGTGCCATCAGTGAGATCGGGCAGGGGGCCACTGAAGCTTTCTTT
>TRBV30|.|.|TRBJ2-7
CALRGAYEQYF
TGTGCCTTGCGGGGAGCCTACGAGCAGTACTTC
>TRBV5-6|.|.|TRBJ1-1
CASGGLPSTEAFF
TGTGCCAGCGGGGGACTCCCATCCACTGAAGCTTTCTTT
>TRBV19|.|once|TRBJ1-1
CASSTTGNTEAFF
TGTGCCAGTAGTACGACAGGCAACACTGAAGCTTTCTTT
>TRBV5-1|.|.|TRBJ2-3
CASSREISGGGTDTQYF
TGCGCCAGCAGTCGGGAAATTAGCGGAGGGGGCACAGATACGCAGTATTTT
>TRBV28|.|.|TRBJ1-5
CASRTGFRNQPQHF
TGTGCCAGCAGGACGGGGTTCCGCAATCAGCCCCAGCATTTT
>TRBV30|TRBD1|.|TRBJ1-1
CAWGQGRATEAFF
TGTGCCTGGGGACAGGGGCGGGCGACTGAAGCTTTCTTT
>TRBV6-6|.|.|TRBJ1-1
CASHRQLNTEAFF
TGTGCCAGCCATAGACAGTTGAACACTGAAGCTTTCTTT
>TRBV28|.|.|TRBJ2-3
CASSLPGLWTDTQYF
TGTGCCAGCAGTCTCCCAGGGCTTTGGACAGATACGCAGTATTTT
>TRBV7-6|.|.|TRBJ2-1
CASSPGGYNEQFF
TGTGCCAGCAGCCCCGGGGGCTACAATGAGCAGTTCTTC
>TRBV9|TRBD2|.|TRBJ2-2
CASSVGRREGGSGELFF
TGTGCCAGCAGCGTAGGAAGGCGGGAGGGGGGGTCCGGGGAGCTGTTTTTT
>TRBV7-9|.|.|TRBJ1-1
CASSLGVSGLNTEAFF
TGTGCCAGCAGCTTAGGGGTCTCGGGACTCAACACTGAAGCTTTCTTT
>TRBV28|TRBD2|.|TRBJ2-1
CASSSSGITYNEQFF
TGTGCCAGCAGTTCAAGCGGGATAACCTACAATGAGCAGTTCTTC
>TRBV19|.|.|TRBJ2-1
CASTQGTSSYNEQFF
TGTGCCAGTACCCAAGGGACTTCCTCCTACAATGAGCAGTTCTTC
>TRBV7-2|.|.|TRBJ2-7
CASSFGGSAYEQYF
TGTGCCAGCAGCTTTGGCGGGTCGGCCTACGAGCAGTACTTC
>TRBV18|.|.|TRBJ2-3
CASSPTVLSTDTQYF
TGTGCCAGCTCACCGACAGTCCTAAGCACAGATACGCAGTATTTT
>TRBV2|TRBD1|.|TRBJ2-1
CASRGWTGSADEQFF
TGTGCCAGCAGGGGCTGGACAGGGTCGGCGGATGAGCAGTTCTTC
>TRBV6-1|.|.|TRBJ2-3
CASRQGSDTQYF
TGTGCCAGCAGGCAGGGTTCAGATACGCAGTATTTT
>TRBV5-1|TRBD1|.|TRBJ1-1
CASSPGTGGAGNTEAFF
TGCGCCAGCAGCCCGGGGACAGGGGGCGCGGGGAACACTGAAGCTTTCTTT
>TRBV10-3|TRBD1|once|TRBJ1-1
CAISEGRDRNTEAFF
TGTGCCATCAGTGAGGGACGGGACAGGAACACTGAAGCTTTCTTT
>TRBV28|TRBD2|.|TRBJ2-7
CASSSAGGRVGEQYF
TGTGCCAGCAGTTCCGCGGGGGGGCGAGTAGGAGAGCAGTACTTC
>TRBV5-1|TRBD1|.|TRBJ2-3
CASSGGSQGALYLDTQYF
TGCGCCAGCAGCGGCGGATCACAGGGGGCACTGTATTTGGATACGCAGTATTTT
>TRBV4-1|.|.|TRBJ2-6
CASSQEFQGSGANVLTF
TGCGCCAGCAGCCAAGAGTTTCAGGGCTCTGGGGCCAACGTCCTGACTTTC
>TRBV10-3|TRBD1|.|TRBJ1-2
CAISESWTGVGYTF
TGTGCCATCAGTGAGTCCTGGACAGGGGTCGGCTACACCTTC
>TRBV10-2|TRBD1|.|TRBJ1-5
CASSSDRGQPQHF
TGCGCCAGCAGTTCCGACAGGGGTCAGCCCCAGCATTTT
>TRBV11-2|.|.|TRBJ2-7
CASSLGGVGEQYF
TGTGCCAGCAGCTTAGGCGGGGTCGGGGAGCAGTACTTC
>TRBV5-1|.|.|TRBJ2-1
CASSLVTNRNEQFF
TGCGCCAGCAGCTTGGTGACTAATAGGAATGAGCAGTTCTTC
>TRBV6-1|.|.|TRBJ2-1
CASSEFVGSSYNEQFF
TGTGCCAGCAGTGAATTTGTCGGGAGCTCCTACAATGAGCAGTTCTTC
>TRBV5-1|.|.|TRBJ2-7
CASSLETGYEQYF
TGCGCCAGCAGCTTGGAGACGGGTTACGAGCAGTACTTC
>TRBV5-1|TRBD1|.|TRBJ1-2
CASSTGQGAGDYGYTF
TGCGCCAGCAGCACGGGACAGGGGGCAGGTGACTATGGCTACACCTTC
>TRBV28|.|.|TRBJ1-1
CASSFRVSEAFF
TGTGCCAGCAGTTTCAGGGTATCTGAAGCTTTCTTT
>TRBV29-1|.|.|TRBJ2-1
CSVGRGTGNEQFF
TGCAGCGTTGGTAGAGGTACAGGGAATGAGCAGTTCTTC
>TRBV7-9|.|.|TRBJ1-2
CASDRDTLYGYTF
TGTGCCAGCGACCGGGACACACTTTATGGCTACACCTTC